The 19 T cell receptor beta chains in this list originate from one sample, sequenced in a study of OX40 agonist ivuxolimab in advanced cancers. The assay was immunoSEQ multiplex PCR, and TCRdb's table has in-frame clones only and misses some. The profile shows approximately 52,000 clones, approximately 94% of them singletons. Sequenced here: CD4+ or CD8+ T cells sorted from blood, sampled in a trial of the OX40 agonist ivuxolimab. The receptors originated from an adult with an advanced solid tumor such as melanoma, head and neck, liver or kidney cancer.

This clone was counted a single time. The J gene is TRBJ2-5, the V gene TRBV7-9; perhaps TRBD1 as D (6 bases). The CDR3 spans 13 residues. Trimming took off 2 bases at V and 5 bases at J, with 9 bases between the two ends. Germline V gives CDR1 SEHNR, CDR2 FQNEAQ (reference sequence). The CDR3 reads CASSLRQVETQYF. The CDR3 bases are TGTGCCAGCAGCTTAAGACAGGTGGAGACCCAGTACTTC.

The rearrangement links TRBV11-2 to TRBJ2-6; D is perhaps TRBD2 (5 bases). The CDR3 totals 17 residues. Looked up from germline, CDR1 is SGHAT and CDR2 is FQNNGV. V was cut by 4 bases and J by 0 bases, with 13 bases left in between. The CDR3 DNA reads TGTGCCAGCAGCTCCAGGACTTATGGCTCTGGGGCCAACGTCCTGACTTTC. Translating gives CASSSRTYGSGANVLTF.

V usage is TRBV25-1 and J usage is TRBJ2-1; no firm D call. The CDR3 sequence is 12 residues long. Germline lookup yields CDR1 MGHDK and CDR2 SYGVNS. The V end lost 3 bases, the J end lost 7 bases, and 7 bases lay between the germline ends. CDR3 DNA: TGTGCCAGCAGTGACCCTCAGAATGAGCAGTTCTTC. Its protein product is CASSDPQNEQFF. Full variable domain (rest looked up from reference TRBV25-1 and TRBJ2-1): EADIYQTPRYLVIGTGKKITLECSQTMGHDKMYWYQQDPGMELHLIHYSYGVNSTEKGDLSSESTVSRIRTEHFPLTLESARPSHTSQYLCASSDPQNEQFFGPGTRLTVL.

The chain joins TRBV6-5 to TRBJ2-2; D ambiguous. Per germline, CDR1 MNHEY and CDR2 SVGAGI. This CDR3 is built from 14 residues. V was pared by 4 bases and J by 5 bases, with 11 bases between. DNA for the CDR3: TGTGCCAGCAGTTCCCCGCCTTGGACCGGGGAGCTGTTTTTT. This translates into CASSSPPWTGELFF.

The V call is TRBV6-6, the J call TRBJ2-2; D call uncertain. CDR1 and CDR2 from the germline V gene are MNHNY and SVGAGI (reference sequence). CDR3 size: 11 residues. Trimming left V 4 bases short and J 7 bases short, with 4 bases between. The CDR3 DNA reads as TGTGCCAGCAGTTCTATCGGGGAGCTGTTTTTT. Its translation is CASSSIGELFF.

The J gene is TRBJ2-3, the V gene TRBV30, with 9 bases aligning to TRBD2. CDR1 and CDR2 (germline): GTSNPN, SVGIG (reference sequence). The CDR3 length is 16 residues. J was trimmed by 6 bases and V by 4 bases; bases with no gene match: 14. CDR3 sequence: CAWTNPAGGPLDTQYF. The DNA for the CDR3 is TGTGCCTGGACAAACCCAGCGGGAGGCCCTTTGGATACGCAGTATTTT.

The chain carries TRBV6-6 and TRBJ2-1; 8 bases line up with TRBD1. With 6 bases clipped from V and 0 bases from J, the junction kept 7 bases outside the gene matches. Germline CDR1 is MNHNY and CDR2 is SVGAGI (reference sequence). There are 16 residues in the CDR3. DNA for the CDR3: TGTGCCAGCAGACACAGGGGGGAAGGCTCCTACAATGAGCAGTTCTTC. It codes for CASRHRGEGSYNEQFF.

The gene calls are TRBV6-5 and TRBJ2-1; D perhaps matches TRBD2 (5 bases). The V gene lost 8 bases and the J gene lost 0 bases, with 14 bases spanning the gap. The CDR3 has 15 amino acids. In germline, CDR1 is MNHEY, CDR2 SVGAGI. As DNA, the CDR3 is TGTGCCAGCGCTACCGGGGAGAGCTCCTACAATGAGCAGTTCTTC. Its translation is CASATGESSYNEQFF.

The chain has TRBV28 and TRBJ2-7; TRBD2 matches 8 bases. The germline gives CDR1 MDHEN, CDR2 SYDVKM. This CDR3 has 16 amino acids. Germline trimming cut 5 bases from V and 1 base from J; bases unmatched to any gene: 10. This chain's CDR3 is CASSSLGLEFSYEQYF. CDR3 in DNA: TGTGCCAGCAGTAGCCTGGGACTAGAGTTTTCCTACGAGCAGTACTTC. The complete variable domain, with remaining parts taken from reference TRBV28 and TRBJ2-7, reads DVKVTQSSRYLVKRTGEKVFLECVQDMDHENMFWYRQDPGLGLRLIYFSYDVKMKEKGDIPEGYSVSREKKERFSLILESASTNQTSMYLCASSSLGLEFSYEQYFGPGTRLTVT.

This sequence joins TRBV15 and TRBJ2-1, with 10 bases aligning to TRBD2. V was pared by 1 base and J by 2 bases, with 5 bases of the junction left unmatched. Germline CDR1 is LNHNV and CDR2 is YYDKDF (reference sequence). This CDR3 comprises 17 residues. DNA for the CDR3: TGTGCCACCAGCAGAGCTAGCGGGAGTCTCACCTACAATGAGCAGTTCTTC. Translating gives CATSRASGSLTYNEQFF.

The rearrangement joins TRBV21-1 to TRBJ2-7. TRBV21-1 represents a pseudogene. There are 14 residues in the CDR3. The CDR3 DNA reads as TGTGCCAGCAGCAAAGTCACGGGACCCCACGAGCAGTACTTC. Its translation: CASSKVTGPHEQYF.

The V gene is TRBV28, the J gene TRBJ2-7; TRBD2 might be the D (6 bases). The germline gives CDR1 MDHEN, CDR2 SYDVKM. V lost 3 bases and J lost 4, with 13 bases in between. The CDR3 covers 14 residues. The CDR3 nucleotides read TGTGCCAGCAGTTTTGGGGGGACTGGGTACGAGCAGTACTTC. This codes for CASSFGGTGYEQYF.

The chain links TRBV6-5 to TRBJ2-1; a weak D match, TRBD1 (5 bases). The CDR3 contains 12 residues. In germline, CDR1 is MNHEY, CDR2 SVGAGI. V shed 2 bases and J shed 8 bases, with 7 bases lying between them. CDR3 nucleotide sequence: TGTGCCAGCAGTTACAGGGGTGATGAGCAGTTCTTC. Protein: CASSYRGDEQFF.

The V gene is TRBV29-1, the J gene TRBJ2-5; TRBD1 aligns across 8 bases. The CDR3 contains 14 residues. Germline CDR1 SQVTM, CDR2 ANQGSEA. The J segment lost 5 bases and the V segment lost 7 bases, leaving 12 bases of the junction unmatched. The CDR3 DNA reads TGCAGCGCCTGGGGGACAGGTGATTGGGAGACCCAGTACTTC. This sequence encodes CSAWGTGDWETQYF.

The chain is built from TRBV19 and TRBJ2-1; TRBD2 agrees at 8 bases. Germline V gene lookup returns CDR1 LNHDA and CDR2 SQIVND (reference sequence). The CDR3 contains 15 residues. Trimming took 5 bases from V and 4 from J; bases not matched to a gene: 7. As DNA, the CDR3 is TGTGCCAGTAGTGAACCGGGACTAGGTTACAATGAGCAGTTCTTC. As protein: CASSEPGLGYNEQFF.

This chain uses TRBV27 with TRBJ2-3; 9 bases agree with TRBD2. This CDR3 has 18 amino acids. CDR1 MNHEY and CDR2 SMNVEV come from the germline V gene (reference sequence). J gave up 0 bases and V 6 bases, and 13 bases lay outside the gene matches. CDR3 coding DNA: TGTGCCAGCAGCCCCGAGCCTAGCGGGACCCCTAGCACAGATACGCAGTATTTT. This encodes CASSPEPSGTPSTDTQYF.

This clone qualifies as medium-sized. The chain employs TRBV7-3 and TRBJ1-1; D is unclear. The germline V gene encodes CDR1 SGHTA and CDR2 FQGTGA. The CDR3 loop spans 13 amino acids. Trimming pared 5 bases from V and 1 base from J, leaving 8 bases between. The CDR3: CASSLTTNTEAFF. CDR3 nucleotides: TGTGCCAGCAGCCTGACGACGAACACTGAAGCTTTCTTT.

The chain has TRBV30 and TRBJ1-1, with TRBD1 matching 8 bases. Germline CDR1 is GTSNPN and CDR2 is SVGIG (reference sequence). The CDR3 has 15 amino acids. V lost 0 bases and J lost 0; bases outside the gene matches: 3. The CDR3 DNA sequence: TGTGCCTGGAGTGTAGGACAGGGCATGAACACTGAAGCTTTCTTT. Its protein product is CAWSVGQGMNTEAFF.

The rearrangement uses TRBV21-1 and TRBJ2-7; the table's D call of TRBD2 was not tested on the DNA. TRBV21-1 is an annotated pseudogene. This CDR3 is built from 12 residues. The CDR3 reads CASSKRGYEQYF. The CDR3 DNA reads as TGTGCCAGCAGCAAACGGGGCTACGAGCAGTACTTC.